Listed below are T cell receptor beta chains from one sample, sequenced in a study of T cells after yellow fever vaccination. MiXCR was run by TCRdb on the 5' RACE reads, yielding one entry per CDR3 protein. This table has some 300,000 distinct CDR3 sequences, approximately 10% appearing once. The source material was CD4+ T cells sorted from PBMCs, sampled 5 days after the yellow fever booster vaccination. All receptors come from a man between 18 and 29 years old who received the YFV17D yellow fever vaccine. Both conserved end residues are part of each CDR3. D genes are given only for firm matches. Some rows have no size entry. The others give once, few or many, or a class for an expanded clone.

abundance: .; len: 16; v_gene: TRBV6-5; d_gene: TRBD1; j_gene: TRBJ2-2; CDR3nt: TGTGCCAGCAGTCACCCCCCCAGGGGGCGGACCGGGGAGCTGTTTTTT; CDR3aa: CASSHPPRGRTGELFF
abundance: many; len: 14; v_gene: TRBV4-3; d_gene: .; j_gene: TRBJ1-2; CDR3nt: TGCGCCAGCAGCCAAGGAACAGGTCCGGGTGGCTACACCTTC; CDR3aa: CASSQGTGPGGYTF
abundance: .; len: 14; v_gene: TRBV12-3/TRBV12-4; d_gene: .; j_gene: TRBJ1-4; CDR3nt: TGTGCCAGCAGTTCTGACAGGCCCAATGAAAAACTGTTTTTT; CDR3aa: CASSSDRPNEKLFF
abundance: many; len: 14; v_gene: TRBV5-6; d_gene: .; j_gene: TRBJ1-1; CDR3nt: TGTGCCAGCAGGGTTCGGAGGGTGAACACTGAAGCTTTCTTT; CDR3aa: CASRVRRVNTEAFF
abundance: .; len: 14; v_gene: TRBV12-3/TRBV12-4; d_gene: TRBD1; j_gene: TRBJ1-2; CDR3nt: TGTGCCAGCAGCGTCGGACAGGGGGACGGTGGCTACACCTTC; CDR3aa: CASSVGQGDGGYTF
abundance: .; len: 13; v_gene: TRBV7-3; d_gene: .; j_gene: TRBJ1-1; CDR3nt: TGTGCCAGCAGCTTAGGGGGCGAGAAGCAAGCTTTCTTT; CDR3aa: CASSLGGEKQAFF
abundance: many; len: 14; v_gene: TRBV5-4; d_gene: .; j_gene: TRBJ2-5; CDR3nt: TGTGCCAGCAGCTTGAGGACGCCGGGAGAGACCCAGTACTTC; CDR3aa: CASSLRTPGETQYF
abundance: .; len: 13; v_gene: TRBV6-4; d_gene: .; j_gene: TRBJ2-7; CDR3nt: TGTGCCAGGGGGGGCAGTAGCTCCTACGAGCAGTACTTC; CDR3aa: CARGGSSSYEQYF
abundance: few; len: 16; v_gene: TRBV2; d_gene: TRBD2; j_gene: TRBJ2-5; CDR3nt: TGTGCCAGCGCAGGGACTAGCGGGGGATTGGGAGAGACCCAGTACTTC; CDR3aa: CASAGTSGGLGETQYF
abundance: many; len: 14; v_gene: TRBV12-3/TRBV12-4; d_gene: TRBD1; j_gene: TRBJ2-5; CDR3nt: TGTGCCAGCAGTTCTCCTGACAGGGGAGAGACCCAGTACTTC; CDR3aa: CASSSPDRGETQYF
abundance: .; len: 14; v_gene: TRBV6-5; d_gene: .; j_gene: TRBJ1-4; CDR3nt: TGTGCCAGCAGTTACGGGCCGGCGGCCAAGATATTGTTTTTT; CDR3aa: CASSYGPAAKILFF
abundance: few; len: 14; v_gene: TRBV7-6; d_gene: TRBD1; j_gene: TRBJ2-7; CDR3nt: TGTGCCAGCAGCTCGAGGACAGGGGTCTACGAGCAGTACTTC; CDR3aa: CASSSRTGVYEQYF
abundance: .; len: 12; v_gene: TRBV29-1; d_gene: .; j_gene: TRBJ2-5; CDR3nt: TGCAGCGTTGCGGGCCCACAAGAGACCCAGTACTTC; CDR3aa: CSVAGPQETQYF
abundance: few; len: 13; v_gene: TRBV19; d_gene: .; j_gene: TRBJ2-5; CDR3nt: TGTGCCAGTAGTGTGTCCGCTAGAGAGACCCAGTACTTC; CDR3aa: CASSVSARETQYF
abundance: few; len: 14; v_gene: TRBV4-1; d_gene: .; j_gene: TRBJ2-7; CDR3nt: TGCGCCAGCAGCCAAGGAAGGGTAGATTACGAGCAGTACTTC; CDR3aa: CASSQGRVDYEQYF
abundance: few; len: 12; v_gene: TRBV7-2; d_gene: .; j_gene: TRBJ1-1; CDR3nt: TGTGCCAGCAGCTTGAGGAGCTTTGAGGCTTTCTTT; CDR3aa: CASSLRSFEAFF
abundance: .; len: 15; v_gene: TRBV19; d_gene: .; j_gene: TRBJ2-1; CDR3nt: TGTGCCAGTAGTCCCAGAACCAGTTCCTACAATGAGCAGTTCTTC; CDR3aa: CASSPRTSSYNEQFF
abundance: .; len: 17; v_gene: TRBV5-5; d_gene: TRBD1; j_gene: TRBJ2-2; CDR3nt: TGTGCCAGCAGCTTGGGTTCTGGGACAGGGAACACCGGGGAGCTGTTTTTT; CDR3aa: CASSLGSGTGNTGELFF
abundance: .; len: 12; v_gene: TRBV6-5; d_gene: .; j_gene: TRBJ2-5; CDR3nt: TGTGCCAGCACCTCCCAAGGAGAGACCCAGTACTTC; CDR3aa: CASTSQGETQYF
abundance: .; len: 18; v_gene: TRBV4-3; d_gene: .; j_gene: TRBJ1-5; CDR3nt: TGCGCCAGCAGCCAAGCGCCTTGGGTGCCAGGCGATTATCAGCCCCAGCATTTT; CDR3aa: CASSQAPWVPGDYQPQHF
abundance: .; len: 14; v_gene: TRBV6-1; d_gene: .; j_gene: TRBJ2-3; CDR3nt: TGTGCCAGCAGAGACAGCTGGGGCACAGATACGCAGTATTTT; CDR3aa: CASRDSWGTDTQYF
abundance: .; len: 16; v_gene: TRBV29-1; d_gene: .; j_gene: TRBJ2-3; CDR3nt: TGCAGCGCTCATCCATTCCGGGACATCCGCACAGATACGCAGTATTTT; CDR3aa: CSAHPFRDIRTDTQYF
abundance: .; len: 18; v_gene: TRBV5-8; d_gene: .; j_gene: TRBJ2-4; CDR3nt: TGTGCCAGCAGCTCTGCAATAGGGGGGAACCAAGCCAAAAACATTCAGTACTTC; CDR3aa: CASSSAIGGNQAKNIQYF
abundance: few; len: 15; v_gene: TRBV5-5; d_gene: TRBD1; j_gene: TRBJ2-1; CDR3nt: TGTGCCAGCAGCCAACAGGGGGAAACCTACAATGAGCAGTTCTTC; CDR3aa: CASSQQGETYNEQFF
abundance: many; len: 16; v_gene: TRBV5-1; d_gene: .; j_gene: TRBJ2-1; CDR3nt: TGCGCCAGCCGATCAGACGGCCAACGCTCCTACAATGAGCAGTTCTTC; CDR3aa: CASRSDGQRSYNEQFF
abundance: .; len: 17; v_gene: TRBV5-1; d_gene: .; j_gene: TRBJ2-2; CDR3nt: TGCGCCAGCAGCTTGGCCTTGCAGGGAAGGAGCACCGGGGAGCTGTTTTTT; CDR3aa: CASSLALQGRSTGELFF
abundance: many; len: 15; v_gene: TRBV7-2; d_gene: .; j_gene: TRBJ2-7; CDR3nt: TGTGCCAGCAGCCTAGGAGCGACGGGTTCCTACGAGCAGTACTTC; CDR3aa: CASSLGATGSYEQYF
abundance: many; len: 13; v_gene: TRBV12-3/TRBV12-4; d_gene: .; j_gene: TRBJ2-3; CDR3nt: TGTGCCAGCAGTTTAGTTCCGACAGATACGCAGTATTTT; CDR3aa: CASSLVPTDTQYF
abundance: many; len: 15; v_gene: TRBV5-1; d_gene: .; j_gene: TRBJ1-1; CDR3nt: TGCGCCAGCAGCCCCCTGGTAACGGGGAACACTGAAGCTTTCTTT; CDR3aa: CASSPLVTGNTEAFF
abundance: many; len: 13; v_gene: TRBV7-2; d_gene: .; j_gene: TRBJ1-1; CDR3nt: TGTGCCAGCAGCACGGACATGAACACTGAAGCTTTCTTT; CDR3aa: CASSTDMNTEAFF
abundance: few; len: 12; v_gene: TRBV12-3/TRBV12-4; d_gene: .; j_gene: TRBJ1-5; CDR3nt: TGTGCCAGCAGTTGGCCGGATCAGCCCCAGCATTTT; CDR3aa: CASSWPDQPQHF
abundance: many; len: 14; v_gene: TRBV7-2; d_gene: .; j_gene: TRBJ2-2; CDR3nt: TGTGCCAGCAGCTTTAGCGGGAACACCGGGGAGCTGTTTTTT; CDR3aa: CASSFSGNTGELFF
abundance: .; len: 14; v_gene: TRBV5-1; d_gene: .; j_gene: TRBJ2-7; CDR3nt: TGCGCCAGCAGCTTGACGGTCCGCTCCTACGAGCAGTACTTC; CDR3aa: CASSLTVRSYEQYF
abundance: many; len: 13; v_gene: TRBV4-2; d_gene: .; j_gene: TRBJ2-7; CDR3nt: TGTGCCAGCAGCCAAGGACAAACCTACGAGCAGTACTTC; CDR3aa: CASSQGQTYEQYF
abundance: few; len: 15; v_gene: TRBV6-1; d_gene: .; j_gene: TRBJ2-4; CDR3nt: TGTGCCAGCAGTGAGTGGGGGTCGGCCAAAAACATTCAGTACTTC; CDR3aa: CASSEWGSAKNIQYF
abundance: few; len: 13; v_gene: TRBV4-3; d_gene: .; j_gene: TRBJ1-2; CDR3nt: TGCGCCAGCAGCACGGAAAGGGGGGTTGGCTACACCTTC; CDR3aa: CASSTERGVGYTF
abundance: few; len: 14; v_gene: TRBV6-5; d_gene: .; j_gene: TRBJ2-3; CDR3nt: TGTGCCAGCAGTGTGGGGGCGGGGGTAGATACGCAGTATTTT; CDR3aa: CASSVGAGVDTQYF
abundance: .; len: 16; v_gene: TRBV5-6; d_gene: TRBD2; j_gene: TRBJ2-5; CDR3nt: TGTGCCAGCAGCCAACTAGCGGGGGGGCGTGGAGGGACCCAGTACTTC; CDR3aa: CASSQLAGGRGGTQYF
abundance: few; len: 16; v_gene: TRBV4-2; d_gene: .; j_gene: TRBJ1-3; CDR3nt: TGTGCCAGCAGCCAAGGCAGACAGTTCTCTGGAAACACCATATATTTT; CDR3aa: CASSQGRQFSGNTIYF
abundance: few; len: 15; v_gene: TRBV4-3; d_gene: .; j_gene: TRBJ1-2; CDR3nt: TGCGCCAGCAGCCAGTATGGCGCAAATAACTATGGCTACACCTTC; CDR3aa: CASSQYGANNYGYTF
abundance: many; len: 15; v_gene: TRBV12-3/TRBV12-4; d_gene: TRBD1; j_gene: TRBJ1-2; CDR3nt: TGTGCCAGCAGTTGGGACAGGCCCGGAGACTATGGCTACACCTTC; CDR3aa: CASSWDRPGDYGYTF